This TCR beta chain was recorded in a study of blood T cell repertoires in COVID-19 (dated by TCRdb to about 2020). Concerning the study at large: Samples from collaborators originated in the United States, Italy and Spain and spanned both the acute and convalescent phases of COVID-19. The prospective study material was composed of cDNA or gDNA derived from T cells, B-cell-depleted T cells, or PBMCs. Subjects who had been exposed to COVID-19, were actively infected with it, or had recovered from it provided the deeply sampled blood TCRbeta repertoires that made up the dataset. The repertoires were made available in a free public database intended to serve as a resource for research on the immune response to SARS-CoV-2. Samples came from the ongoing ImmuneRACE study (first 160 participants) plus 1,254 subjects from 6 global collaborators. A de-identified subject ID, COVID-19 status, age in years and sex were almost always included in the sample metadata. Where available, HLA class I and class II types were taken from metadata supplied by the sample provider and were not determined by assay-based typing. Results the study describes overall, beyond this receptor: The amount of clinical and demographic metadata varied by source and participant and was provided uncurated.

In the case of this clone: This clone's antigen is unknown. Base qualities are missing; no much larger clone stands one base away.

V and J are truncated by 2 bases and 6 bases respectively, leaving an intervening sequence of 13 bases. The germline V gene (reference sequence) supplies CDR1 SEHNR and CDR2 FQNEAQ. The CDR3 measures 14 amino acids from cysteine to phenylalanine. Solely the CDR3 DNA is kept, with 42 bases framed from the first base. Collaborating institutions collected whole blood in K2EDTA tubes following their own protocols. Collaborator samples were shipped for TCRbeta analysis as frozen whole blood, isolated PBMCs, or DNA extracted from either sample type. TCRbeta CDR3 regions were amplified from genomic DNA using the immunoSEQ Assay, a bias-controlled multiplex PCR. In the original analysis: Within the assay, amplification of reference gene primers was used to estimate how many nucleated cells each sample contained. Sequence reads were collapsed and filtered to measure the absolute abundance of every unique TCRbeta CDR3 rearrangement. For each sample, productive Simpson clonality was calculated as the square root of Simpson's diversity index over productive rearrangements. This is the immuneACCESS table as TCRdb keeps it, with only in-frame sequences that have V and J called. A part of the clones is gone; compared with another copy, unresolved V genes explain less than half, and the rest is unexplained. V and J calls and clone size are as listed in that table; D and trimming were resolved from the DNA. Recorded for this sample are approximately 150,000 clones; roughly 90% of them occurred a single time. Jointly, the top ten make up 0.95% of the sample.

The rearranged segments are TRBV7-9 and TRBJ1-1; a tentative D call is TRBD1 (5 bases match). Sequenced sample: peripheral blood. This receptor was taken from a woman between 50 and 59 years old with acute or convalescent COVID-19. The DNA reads TGTGCCAGCAGCTTATGGGGCACAAATGCTGAAGCTTTCTTT. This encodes CASSLWGTNAEAFF.